This is a list of T cell receptor beta chains from one sample in a study of T cells in localized non-small cell lung cancer. Libraries were prepared by immunoSEQ multiplex PCR; TCRdb keeps only in-frame clonotypes and omits some of them. This sample carries just under 80,000 clones, over 75% of them seen once, and the ten largest clones take less than 9.5%. The input for sequencing was peripheral blood, taken before any cancer treatment. The receptors stem from an older female donor with stage I lung adenocarcinoma. Each CDR3 is given with its conserved first and last residue. The order of the fields is D gene, CDR3 length, V gene, J gene, clone size, CDR3 DNA, CDR3 protein. D genes are given only for firm matches. Rows give clone size only sometimes, using once, few, many, or a class for an expanded clone.

TRBD1,15,TRBV6-5,TRBJ1-1,-,TGTGCCAGCACCAAACAGGGGGCATACAACACTGAAGCTTTCTTT,CASTKQGAYNTEAFF
-,12,TRBV6-1,TRBJ2-7,-,TGTGCCAGCACCTCAGGAGCCTACGAGCAGTACTTC,CASTSGAYEQYF
-,15,TRBV6-5,TRBJ1-5,-,TGTGCCAGCAGTTACTCGGCAGGCACCAATCAGCCCCAGCATTTT,CASSYSAGTNQPQHF
-,14,TRBV6-5,TRBJ1-2,many,TGTGCCAGCAGTGGGGGAAGCGGGGGCTATGGCTACACCTTC,CASSGGSGGYGYTF
TRBD2,16,TRBV2,TRBJ2-1,once,TGTGCCAGCAACGAGCCTTCTAGCGGGGGGCTCAATGAGCAGTTCTTC,CASNEPSSGGLNEQFF
-,12,TRBV6-1,TRBJ2-7,-,TGTGCCAGCAGTGACGTATCCTACGAGCAGTACTTC,CASSDVSYEQYF
TRBD2,18,TRBV7-2,TRBJ2-1,-,TGTGCCAGCAGCTTAGCCCACCTAGCGGGAGGCCCCATGGATGAGCAGTTCTTC,CASSLAHLAGGPMDEQFF
TRBD1,15,TRBV11-1,TRBJ1-2,-,TGTGCCAGCAGCCCGGGACAGCCAAGTGGAGGCGGCTACACCTTC,CASSPGQPSGGGYTF
-,14,TRBV9,TRBJ1-1,-,TGTGCCAGCAGCGTGGGGGGACAGAACACTGAAGCTTTCTTT,CASSVGGQNTEAFF
-,17,TRBV9,TRBJ1-3,-,TGTGCCAGCAGCGTAGATATGTGGGATCTCTCTGGAAACACCATATATTTT,CASSVDMWDLSGNTIYF
-,15,TRBV5-1,TRBJ2-7,-,TGCGCCAGCAGCTTGGGCCAGACGAGCTCCTACGAGCAGTACTTC,CASSLGQTSSYEQYF
TRBD1,15,TRBV6-1,TRBJ2-3,-,TGTGCCAGCGATGTACGGACAGGGAACACAGATACGCAGTATTTT,CASDVRTGNTDTQYF
-,14,TRBV7-3,TRBJ1-1,-,TGTGCCAGCAAGAATCAGAATGCGAACACTGAAGCTTTCTTT,CASKNQNANTEAFF
TRBD1,16,TRBV27,TRBJ1-1,-,TGTGCCAGCAGTTTAACGGAGGGGGCGAGGAACACTGAAGCTTTCTTT,CASSLTEGARNTEAFF
TRBD1,15,TRBV5-5,TRBJ1-3,-,TGTGCCAGCAGCAAGGGACAGGGGACTGGAAACACCATATATTTT,CASSKGQGTGNTIYF
-,16,TRBV4-3,TRBJ1-4,-,TGCGCCAGCAGCCAAGAAGACGTGGGAACTAATGAAAAACTGTTTTTT,CASSQEDVGTNEKLFF
-,13,TRBV2,TRBJ2-2,-,TGTGCCAGCAGGGGAGAGAACACCGGGGAGCTGTTTTTT,CASRGENTGELFF
-,16,TRBV4-2,TRBJ1-4,-,TGTGCCAGCAGCCAAGCGACAAGGAGGGGGGATGAAAAACTGTTTTTT,CASSQATRRGDEKLFF
TRBD1,16,TRBV7-2,TRBJ1-1,-,TGTGCCAGCAGCCCACGGACAGGGAATCACGGCACTGAAGCTTTCTTT,CASSPRTGNHGTEAFF
-,14,TRBV27,TRBJ2-7,-,TGTGCCAGCAGCCGGGCCGAGGTTCGGGGGGAGCAGTACTTC,CASSRAEVRGEQYF
-,13,TRBV6-5,TRBJ1-1,-,TGTGCCAGCAGTTACTCTGTTAACACTGAAGCTTTCTTT,CASSYSVNTEAFF
TRBD1,17,TRBV7-2,TRBJ1-6,-,TGTGCCAGCAGGATGGGACAGCGGATCTCCTATAATTCACCCCTCCACTTT,CASRMGQRISYNSPLHF
-,16,TRBV2,TRBJ1-4,-,TGTGCCAGCAGTGAAACGGACGCCCGAGTTGGCGGAAAACTGTTTTTT,CASSETDARVGGKLFF
-,13,TRBV5-4,TRBJ1-1,-,TGTGCCAGCACCGCCCGTCGGGAAACTGAAGCTTTCTTT,CASTARRETEAFF
-,15,TRBV2,TRBJ1-4,-,TGTGCCAGCAGTGCCGAGGGAGGCCAGCAAGAAAAACTGTTTTTT,CASSAEGGQQEKLFF
TRBD1,16,TRBV2,TRBJ1-2,once,TGTGCCAGCAGCGTACCGACAGGGGCGGGGGGCTATGGCTACACCTTC,CASSVPTGAGGYGYTF
-,15,TRBV28,TRBJ2-5,-,TGTGCCAGCAGACCCCCCCAGGGGAATATGAAGACCCAGTACTTC,CASRPPQGNMKTQYF
-,15,TRBV19,TRBJ1-5,-,TGTGCCAGTAGTATCGCTATAGTTAGCAATCAGCCCCAGCATTTT,CASSIAIVSNQPQHF
TRBD2,16,TRBV5-4,TRBJ2-2,-,TGTGCCACCAGCTTGCCACTAGCGGGAAACACCGGGGAGCTGTTTTTT,CATSLPLAGNTGELFF
TRBD2,14,TRBV6-6,TRBJ2-2,-,TGTGCCAGCAGGGGACTAGCGAACACCGGGGAGCTGTTTTTT,CASRGLANTGELFF
TRBD1,15,TRBV5-1,TRBJ1-1,-,TGCGCCAGCAGCCCGCCGACAGGGGGAAACACTGAAGCTTTCTTT,CASSPPTGGNTEAFF
-,17,TRBV28,TRBJ1-2,-,TGTGCCAGCATTTCAATTTCGTGGGGTTCCCATAACTATGGCTACACCTTC,CASISISWGSHNYGYTF
-,15,TRBV27,TRBJ2-1,-,TGTGCCAGCAGTTTAGAGGGCCCGGACTACAATGAGCAGTTCTTC,CASSLEGPDYNEQFF
-,10,TRBV20-1,TRBJ1-1,-,TGCAGTGCTAGAGTGGGTGAAGCTTTCTTT,CSARVGEAFF
-,13,TRBV29-1,TRBJ1-2,-,TGCAGCACCCTGGGGGGCACCAACTATGGCTACACCTTC,CSTLGGTNYGYTF
TRBD1,16,TRBV4-2,TRBJ1-3,-,TGTGCCAGCAGCCTGGGACAGGGGGCTTCTGGAAACACCATATATTTT,CASSLGQGASGNTIYF
TRBD1,14,TRBV2,TRBJ2-7,-,TGTGCCAGCAGGGCTTCCGACAGGGCCTACGAGCAGTACTTC,CASRASDRAYEQYF
TRBD2,15,TRBV5-1,TRBJ2-1,-,TGCGCCAGCAGCTTGGACTCTAGCGGGGTGAATGAGCAGTTCTTC,CASSLDSSGVNEQFF
-,13,TRBV30,TRBJ1-2,once,TGTGCCTGGAGTGTAGATAGGGACCGTGGCTACACCTTC,CAWSVDRDRGYTF
-,16,TRBV9,TRBJ1-4,-,TGTGCCAGCAGCGTAGCAGCCAGGGGTACTAATGAAAAACTGTTTTTT,CASSVAARGTNEKLFF